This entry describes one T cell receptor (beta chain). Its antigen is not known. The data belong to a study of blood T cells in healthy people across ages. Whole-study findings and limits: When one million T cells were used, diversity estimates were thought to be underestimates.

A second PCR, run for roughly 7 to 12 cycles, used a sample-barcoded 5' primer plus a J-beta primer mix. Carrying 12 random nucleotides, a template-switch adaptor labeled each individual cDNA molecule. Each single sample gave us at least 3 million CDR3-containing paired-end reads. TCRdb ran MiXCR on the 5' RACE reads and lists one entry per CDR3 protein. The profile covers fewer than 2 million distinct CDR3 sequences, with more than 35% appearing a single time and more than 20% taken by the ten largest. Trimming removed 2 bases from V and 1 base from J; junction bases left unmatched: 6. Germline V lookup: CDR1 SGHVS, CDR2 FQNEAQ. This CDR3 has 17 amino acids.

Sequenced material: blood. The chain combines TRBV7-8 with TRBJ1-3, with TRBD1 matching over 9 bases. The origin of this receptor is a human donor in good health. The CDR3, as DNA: TGTGCCAGCAGCTTACGGCCGGGACAGGGATCTGGAAACACCATATATTTT. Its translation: CASSLRPGQGSGNTIYF. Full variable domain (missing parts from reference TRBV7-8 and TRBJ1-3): GAGVSQSPRYKVAKRGQDVALRCDPISGHVSLFWYQQALGQGPEFLTYFQNEAQLDKSGLPSDRFFAERPEGSVSTLKIQRTQQEDSAVYLCASSLRPGQGSGNTIYFGEGSWLTVV.